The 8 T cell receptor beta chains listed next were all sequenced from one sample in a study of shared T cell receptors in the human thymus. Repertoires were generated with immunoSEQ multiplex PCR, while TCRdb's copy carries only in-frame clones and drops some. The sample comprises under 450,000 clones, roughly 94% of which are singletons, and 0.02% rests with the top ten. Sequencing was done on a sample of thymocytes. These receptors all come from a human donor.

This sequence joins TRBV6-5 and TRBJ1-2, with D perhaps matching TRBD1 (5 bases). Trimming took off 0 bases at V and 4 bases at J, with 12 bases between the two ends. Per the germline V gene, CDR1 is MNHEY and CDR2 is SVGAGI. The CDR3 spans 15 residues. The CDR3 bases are TGTGCCAGCAGTTACTCTACAGGTGCAATCTATGGCTACACCTTC. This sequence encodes CASSYSTGAIYGYTF.

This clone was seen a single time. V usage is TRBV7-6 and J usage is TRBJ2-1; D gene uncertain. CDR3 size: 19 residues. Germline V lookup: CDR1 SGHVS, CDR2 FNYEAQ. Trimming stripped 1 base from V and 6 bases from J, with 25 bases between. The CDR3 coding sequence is TGTGCCAGCAGCTTAGATGCCCAACCCAATGGGTTATTGGCCAATGAGCAGTTCTTC. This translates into CASSLDAQPNGLLANEQFF. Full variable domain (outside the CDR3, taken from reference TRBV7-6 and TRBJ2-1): GAGVSQSPRYKVTKRGQDVALRCDPISGHVSLYWYRQALGQGPEFLTYFNYEAQQDKSGLPNDRFSAERPEGSISTLTIQRTEQRDSAMYRCASSLDAQPNGLLANEQFFGPGTRLTVL.

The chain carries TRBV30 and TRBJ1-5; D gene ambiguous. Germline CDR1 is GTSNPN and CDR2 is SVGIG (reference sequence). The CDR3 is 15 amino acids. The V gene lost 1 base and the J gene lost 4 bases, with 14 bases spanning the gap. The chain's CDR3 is CAWSAVDATNQPQHF. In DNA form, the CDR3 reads TGTGCCTGGAGTGCTGTCGACGCGACGAATCAGCCCCAGCATTTT.

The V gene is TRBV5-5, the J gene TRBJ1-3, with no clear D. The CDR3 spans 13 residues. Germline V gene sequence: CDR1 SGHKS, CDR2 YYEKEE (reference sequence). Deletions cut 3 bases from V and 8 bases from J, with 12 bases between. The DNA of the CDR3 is TGTGCCAGCAGCTCGGCCTTTACGTACACCATATATTTT. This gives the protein CASSSAFTYTIYF.

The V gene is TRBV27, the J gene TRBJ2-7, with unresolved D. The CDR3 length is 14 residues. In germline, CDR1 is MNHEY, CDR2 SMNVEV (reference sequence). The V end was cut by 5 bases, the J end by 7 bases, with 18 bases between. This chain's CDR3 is CASSPHHRPFEQYF. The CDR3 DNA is TGTGCCAGCAGTCCACATCACAGACCCTTTGAGCAGTACTTC.

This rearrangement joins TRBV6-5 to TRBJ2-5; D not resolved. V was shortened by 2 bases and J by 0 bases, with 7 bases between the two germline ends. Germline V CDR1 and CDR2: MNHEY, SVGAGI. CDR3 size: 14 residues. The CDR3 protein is CASSYASDQETQYF. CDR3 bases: TGTGCCAGCAGTTACGCAAGCGACCAAGAGACCCAGTACTTC.

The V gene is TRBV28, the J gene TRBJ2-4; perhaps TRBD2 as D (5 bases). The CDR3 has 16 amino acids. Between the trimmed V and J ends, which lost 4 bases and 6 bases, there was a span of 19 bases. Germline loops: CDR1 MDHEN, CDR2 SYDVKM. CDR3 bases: TGTGCCAGCAGTTACCAGCAGGAGAGGGTCGCAAACATTCAGTACTTC. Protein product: CASSYQQERVANIQYF.

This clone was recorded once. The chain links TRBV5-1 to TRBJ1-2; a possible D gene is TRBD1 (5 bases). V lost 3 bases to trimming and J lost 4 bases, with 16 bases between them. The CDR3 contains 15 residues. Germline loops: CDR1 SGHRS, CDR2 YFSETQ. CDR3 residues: CASSSVSGPGYGYTF. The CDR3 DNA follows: TGCGCCAGCAGCTCGGTTTCAGGGCCCGGCTATGGCTACACCTTC.